This TCR beta chain was recorded in a study of blood T cells in healthy people across ages. On the study more broadly: About one barcoded TCR beta cDNA was captured per two T cells. General study findings and limits: Comparison with aged donors showed that long-lived donors had more naive CD4+ cells and higher diversity.

The germline V gene encodes CDR1 MDHEN and CDR2 SYDVKM. This CDR3 region has 13 residues. Aged about 6 to 100, donors were systemically healthy Caucasians from Russia. Roughly 10 milliliters of peripheral blood were drawn from each donor. The use of a sample-barcoded 5' primer and a J-beta primer mix characterized a second PCR of roughly 7 to 11 cycles. Via MiXCR, TCRdb re-called the 5' RACE reads, giving one row per CDR3 protein. The data contain some 560,000 distinct CDR3 sequences, about 27% of them seen just once; the ten biggest clones take up approximately 3.7%. As concerns this clonotype: Its antigen is undetermined. At one end, the junction sequence differs from germline, possibly due to a read error.

This same sample was also part of a study on T cells of mothers and their children.

The sequence was collected from a boy younger than 10 in good health. Specimen: blood. The chain couples TRBV28 to TRBJ1-2; TRBD1 matches at 7 bases. CDR3 bases: TGTGCCAGCAGTAACCACGGGACAGTGTTTATTCCCTTC. Encoded protein: CASSNHGTVFIPF.